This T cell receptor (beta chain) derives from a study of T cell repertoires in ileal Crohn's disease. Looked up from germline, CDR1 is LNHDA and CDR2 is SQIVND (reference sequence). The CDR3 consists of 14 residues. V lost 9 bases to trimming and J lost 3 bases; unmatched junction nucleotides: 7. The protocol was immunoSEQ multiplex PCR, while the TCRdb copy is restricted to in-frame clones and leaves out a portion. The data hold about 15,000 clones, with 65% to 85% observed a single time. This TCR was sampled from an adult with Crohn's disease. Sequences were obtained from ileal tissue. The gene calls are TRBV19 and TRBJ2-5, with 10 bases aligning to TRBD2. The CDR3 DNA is TGTGCCAGCCGGCGACTAGCGGGTGAAGAGACCCAGTACTTC. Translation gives CASRRLAGEETQYF.